This TCR beta chain originates from a study of blood T cell repertoires in COVID-19. About the study: Sample material is recorded as cDNA or gDNA derived from T cells, B-cell-depleted T cells, or PBMCs.

Here immunoSEQ multiplex PCR was the method, and the copy in TCRdb shows in-frame clones only, minus some. The profile shows approximately 150,000 clones, more than 65% of them singletons. The V gene's germline CDR1 is SGHRS and CDR2 YFSETQ. The CDR3 is 14 amino acids. Losses at the gene ends were 4 bases for V and 5 bases for J; bases not matched to a gene: 6. This chain uses TRBV5-1 with TRBJ2-4; 7 bases line up with TRBD1. Sample: peripheral blood. The receptor was derived from a man in his fifties or sixties with acute or convalescent COVID-19. CDR3 region: CASSGDSLQNIQYF. CDR3 nucleotides: TGCGCCAGCAGCGGGGACAGTCTCCAAAACATTCAGTACTTC.